Presented here are 19 T cell receptor beta chains from one specimen sequenced in a study of blood T cell repertoires in COVID-19. Data came from immunoSEQ multiplex PCR; TCRdb stores just in-frame clones and leaves some out. This sample has 150,000 or so clones; about 88% occur once, and the top ten carry roughly 0.57%. Specimen: peripheral blood. The receptors stem from a man in his fifties or sixties with COVID-19, enrolled during active disease.

This clone was seen only once. This rearrangement joins TRBV6-2 or TRBV6-3 to TRBJ2-7; D unclear. Trimming took 0 bases from V and 1 from J, leaving 10 bases between them. The CDR3 is 15 amino acids. CDR1 and CDR2 (germline): MNHEY, SVGEGT. In DNA, the CDR3 is TGTGCCAGCAGTTACTCGAGTTACGTTTCCTACGAGCAGTACTTC. This encodes CASSYSSYVSYEQYF.

The J gene is TRBJ1-4, the V gene TRBV7-9, with TRBD1 matching over 10 bases. Germline lookup yields CDR1 SEHNR and CDR2 FQNEAQ (reference sequence). With 1 base clipped from V and 8 bases from J, the junction kept 7 bases outside the gene matches. This CDR3 contains 16 residues. CDR3 sequence: CASSLDGTGVGEKLFF. DNA for the CDR3: TGTGCCAGCAGCTTAGATGGGACAGGGGTAGGCGAAAAACTGTTTTTT.

The rearrangement joins TRBV7-9 to TRBJ1-5; 7 bases match TRBD1. There are 15 residues in the CDR3. Germline assignment: CDR1 SEHNR and CDR2 FQNEAQ (reference sequence). V trimming: 1 base; J trimming: 6 bases; junction bases outside the gene matches: 6. The CDR3 region is CASSLVGQGGQPQHF. The CDR3 DNA reads TGTGCCAGCAGCTTAGTGGGGCAGGGGGGTCAGCCCCAGCATTTT.

V gene TRBV9 combines with J gene TRBJ1-1; weak D call: TRBD1 (5 bases). Per germline, CDR1 SGDLS and CDR2 YYNGEE. Trimming cost V 0 bases and J 4 bases, with 13 bases left between them. This CDR3 region has 15 residues. The CDR3 sequence: CASSVVGSRGTEAFF. The CDR3 coding sequence is TGTGCCAGCAGCGTAGTGGGCAGTAGGGGCACTGAAGCTTTCTTT.

The chain employs TRBV19 and TRBJ2-1, with D possibly TRBD1 on 6 matching bases. Per the germline V gene, CDR1 is LNHDA and CDR2 is SQIVND (reference sequence). CDR3 length: 14 amino acids. V lost 6 bases and J lost 2, with 11 bases in between. The CDR3 coding sequence is TGTGCCAGTAGGAAATCAGGGGCCTACAATGAGCAGTTCTTC. It codes for CASRKSGAYNEQFF.

This sequence joins TRBV27 and TRBJ1-5; 8 positions match TRBD1. Trimming removed 5 bases from V and 11 bases from J; junction bases left unmatched: 11. The CDR3 is made up of 14 amino acids. The germline V gene encodes CDR1 MNHEY and CDR2 SMNVEV (reference sequence). The CDR3 sequence is CASSPTGVLVAQHF. The CDR3 bases are TGTGCCAGCAGTCCGACAGGGGTCCTCGTAGCCCAGCATTTT.

The chain uses TRBV7-2 and TRBJ1-1, with TRBD1 identical over 7 bases. V gave up 4 bases and J gave up 1 base; unmatched junction bases: 6. There are 15 residues in the CDR3. Germline CDR1 reads SGHTA; CDR2 reads FQGNSA. The CDR3 DNA reads TGTGCCAGCAGCTCCTGGGACAGTTGGAACACTGAAGCTTTCTTT. Its translation: CASSSWDSWNTEAFF.

Written as DNA, the CDR3 is TGTGCCAGCAGCCCCAACAGGGGGCTCAACTATGGCTACACCTTC. Its translation: CASSPNRGLNYGYTF. The chain uses TRBV7-9 and TRBJ1-2; 9 nucleotides agree with TRBD1. V lost 5 bases, J lost 2 bases, and 6 bases stayed unmatched. The CDR3 extends over 15 amino acids. From germline, CDR1 is SEHNR and CDR2 FQNEAQ (reference sequence).

The chain combines TRBV3-1 (or the pseudogene TRBV3-2) with TRBJ2-7, with 11 bases that match TRBD2. The germline V gene has CDR1 LGHDT and CDR2 YNNKEL (reference sequence). The J segment lost 4 bases and the V segment lost 6 bases, leaving 5 bases of the junction unmatched. This CDR3 is 14 amino acids long. The CDR3 DNA reads TGTGCCAGCAGTCTTAGCGGGGGGGCGTACGAGCAGTACTTC. Translated, it gives CASSLSGGAYEQYF.

This clone showed up just a few times. The CDR3 spells CASGPLSGGTQETQYF. For the CDR3, the DNA is TGCGCCAGCGGACCTCTTAGCGGGGGGACACAAGAGACCCAGTACTTC. The chain carries TRBV5-1 and TRBJ2-5, with 10 bases lining up with TRBD2. J was trimmed by 2 bases and V by 7 bases; bases with no gene match: 11. Germline CDR1 reads SGHRS; CDR2 reads YFSETQ. This CDR3 has 16 residues.

The rearrangement uses TRBV18 and TRBJ1-1; 7 bases are a match to TRBD1. Germline V gives CDR1 KGHSH, CDR2 LQKENI. Trimming at V came to 6 bases and at J to 1 base, leaving 11 bases not matched to a gene. This CDR3 region has 16 residues. The CDR3 region is CASSLWDSLTNTEAFF. In DNA form, the CDR3 reads TGTGCCAGCTCCCTCTGGGACAGCCTAACGAACACTGAAGCTTTCTTT.

The sample holds a few counts of this clone. J is TRBJ2-7 and V is TRBV20-1, with D possibly matching TRBD2 (6 bases). The V gene lost 3 bases and the J gene lost 2 bases, with 23 bases spanning the gap. Germline CDR1 and CDR2: DFQATT and SNEGSKA (reference sequence). The CDR3 has 17 amino acids. The CDR3 region is CSASPARGFLLTYEQYF. As DNA, the CDR3 is TGCAGTGCTAGTCCCGCCCGGGGGTTCCTTTTAACCTACGAGCAGTACTTC.

V and J are TRBV5-5 and TRBJ2-6; perhaps TRBD2 as D (5 bases). The germline V gene encodes CDR1 SGHKS and CDR2 YYEKEE (reference sequence). The ends were cut back, 0 bases at V and 2 bases at J, with 15 bases in the middle. The CDR3 spans 18 residues. CDR3 nucleotides: TGTGCCAGCAGCTTGGGGGGTTATCGGGGTCCTGGGGCCAACGTCCTGACTTTC. Translation: CASSLGGYRGPGANVLTF.

The J gene is TRBJ2-7, the V gene TRBV7-3; 7 positions agree with TRBD2. Trimming removed 5 bases from V and 13 bases from J; junction bases left unmatched: 17. CDR3 size: 14 residues. In germline, CDR1 is SGHTA, CDR2 FQGTGA. DNA for the CDR3: TGTGCCAGCAGCGCTGGGGGGGAGAGCGCGGCCATTTACTTC. Protein: CASSAGGESAAIYF.

The chain is built from TRBV28 and TRBJ1-6; D is ambiguous. CDR3 length: 12 residues. The V gene's germline CDR1 is MDHEN and CDR2 SYDVKM. Deletions cut 3 bases from V and 6 bases from J, with 3 bases between. CDR3 protein: CASSFLNSPLHF. The CDR3, as DNA: TGTGCCAGCAGTTTCCTTAATTCACCCCTCCACTTT. The whole variable domain, remainder taken from reference TRBV28 and TRBJ1-6, is DVKVTQSSRYLVKRTGEKVFLECVQDMDHENMFWYRQDPGLGLRLIYFSYDVKMKEKGDIPEGYSVSREKKERFSLILESASTNQTSMYLCASSFLNSPLHFGNGTRLTVT.

The J gene is TRBJ1-1, the V gene TRBV27; 8 bases are a match to TRBD1. The junction had 5 bases not matched to a gene; V was cut back by 4 bases and J by 7 bases. The CDR3 sequence is 13 residues long. Germline values: CDR1 MNHEY, CDR2 SMNVEV (reference sequence). The CDR3 protein is CASSWQGAGEAFF. The CDR3 coding sequence is TGTGCCAGCAGTTGGCAGGGGGCGGGTGAAGCTTTCTTT.

This chain joins TRBV5-5 and TRBJ1-2; D perhaps matches TRBD1 (5 bases). The length of the CDR3 is 15 residues. With 0 bases removed from V and 4 bases from J, the gap between germline ends came to 13 bases. CDR1 and CDR2 from the germline V gene are SGHKS and YYEKEE (reference sequence). This CDR3 reads CASSLASGGPYGYTF. The CDR3 DNA reads TGTGCCAGCAGCTTGGCCTCGGGGGGACCCTATGGCTACACCTTC.

J is TRBJ1-6 and V is TRBV27; D may be TRBD1 (5 bases). V was shortened by 8 bases and J by 6 bases, with 14 bases between the two germline ends. The CDR3 covers 14 residues. In germline, CDR1 is MNHEY, CDR2 SMNVEV (reference sequence). This CDR3 is CASGGGLLNSPLHF. CDR3 DNA sequence: TGTGCCAGCGGTGGGGGACTGCTTAATTCACCCCTCCACTTT.

CDR3 sequence: CASSPDSLNQPQHF. CDR3 in DNA: TGTGCCAGCAGCCCGGACAGCCTCAATCAGCCCCAGCATTTT. This chain connects TRBV6-6 to TRBJ1-5; maybe TRBD1 (6 bases). V was shortened by 6 bases and J by 3 bases, with 12 bases between the two germline ends. The CDR3 runs 14 residues. The germline gives CDR1 MNHNY, CDR2 SVGAGI (reference sequence).